These 4 T cell receptor beta chains were sequenced from one sample in a study of T cells in localized non-small cell lung cancer. Method: immunoSEQ multiplex PCR; TCRdb's copy keeps in-frame clones and lacks some. The repertoire holds around 36,000 clones, with roughly 80% as singletons. Material: PBMCs, obtained before any cancer treatment. These receptor sequences come from a woman aged 40-70 years with stage II squamous cell lung carcinoma.

This clone was counted between two and nine times. Other DNA variants within this sample encode the same CDR3. The chain has TRBV7-9 and TRBJ1-3; 8 bases fit TRBD1. This CDR3 is 15 amino acids long. The ends lost 2 bases at V and 0 bases at J; junction bases unmatched: 0. CDR1 and CDR2 (germline): SEHNR, FQNEAQ (reference sequence). The chain's CDR3 is CASSLQGASGNTIYF. CDR3 DNA: TGTGCCAGCAGCTTACAGGGGGCCTCTGGAAACACCATATATTTT.

The chain carries TRBV27 and TRBJ2-7, with 9 bases aligning to TRBD1. V lost 5 bases, J lost 3 bases, and 8 bases stayed unmatched. The CDR3 sequence is 15 residues long. Per germline, CDR1 MNHEY and CDR2 SMNVEV (reference sequence). The CDR3: CASSPRQGVSYEQYF. DNA of the CDR3: TGTGCCAGCAGTCCCAGACAGGGGGTTAGCTACGAGCAGTACTTC.

This clone appeared a single time. V and J are TRBV6-6 and TRBJ2-7, with a weak D call TRBD1 (6 bases). V was cut by 2 bases and J by 2 bases, with 10 bases left in between. Germline values: CDR1 MNHNY, CDR2 SVGAGI (reference sequence). The CDR3 has 14 residues. In DNA form, the CDR3 reads TGTGCCAGCAGTTACGCATCAGGGGCCTACGAGCAGTACTTC. Translation: CASSYASGAYEQYF.

The chain is built from TRBV7-3 and TRBJ2-6, with TRBD1 matching 7 bases. V gave up 5 bases and J gave up 4 bases; unmatched junction bases: 5. The CDR3 runs 15 residues. Germline lookup yields CDR1 SGHTA and CDR2 FQGTGA. The CDR3 region has the DNA TGTGCCAGCAGCCGACAGGGCGCCGGGGCCAACGTCCTGACTTTC. Translation gives CASSRQGAGANVLTF.